One T cell receptor (beta chain) is described in this entry. Its antigen is still unknown. The material for each subset, its genomic DNA, was split evenly across several immunoSEQ plates. The method was immunoSEQ multiplex PCR; TCRdb's version includes in-frame clones alone and lacks a portion of them. The sample includes about 1.5 million clones, approximately 97% of them seen just once. The data are from a study of shared clonotypes between healthy human individuals. Study-wide results and caveats: The naive CD4 repertoires of several donors were compared, and roughly 5% of clonotypes were shared.

CDR1 and CDR2 from the germline V gene are SGHKS and YYEKEE (reference sequence). V was clipped by 4 bases and J by 6 bases, with 11 bases between them. The CDR3 runs 13 residues. This sequence originates from a man aged 30-40 years in good health. The sequencing input was naive CD4+ T cells sorted from blood. Subset defined: CD45RA+ positively selected. The chain is built from TRBV5-5 and TRBJ1-5, with D possibly being TRBD1 (5 bases). The CDR3, as DNA: TGTGCCAGCAGCACTGGCGGGGCTCAGCCCCAGCATTTT. Protein product: CASSTGGAQPQHF. Full variable domain (missing parts from reference TRBV5-5 and TRBJ1-5): DAGVTQSPTHLIKTRGQQVTLRCSPISGHKSVSWYQQVLGQGPQFIFQYYEKEERGRGNFPDRFSARQFPNYSSELNVNALLLGDSALYLCASSTGGAQPQHFGDGTRLSIL.